This paragraph covers one T cell receptor (beta chain) sequence. The antigen is not known. This CDR3 fails to terminate in the conserved phenylalanine or tryptophan, so it likely reflects a read error. The DNA is left out, because the CDR3 cannot be placed on it with certainty; the CDR3 is given as TCRdb lists it. The CDR3 has 8 residues if both end residues are counted. Germline V CDR1 and CDR2: SGHTS, YDEGEE. The sample belongs to a study of CD8+CD57+ T cells in acquired aplastic anemia. As for the study in general: Average DNA yield from sorted CD4+ and CD8+ cells was 3.2 ug. Healthy donors yielded some 11 million CD4+ cell reads on average.

General study points: Patients and controls shared roughly 28 CD8+ CDR3 sequences, which appeared highly expressed in patients and within their immunodominant clones. Significant differences in CD8+ Simpson's diversity were not observed between patients and controls.

CDR3 and TCR beta VDJ profiling relied on a genomic DNA template. MiXCR, run by TCRdb on the reads, gives a single entry per CDR3 protein. The table includes 350,000 to 450,000 distinct CDR3 sequences, 55% to 75% detected once. The specimen sequenced was sorted CD4+, CD8+, or CD8+CD57+ T cells (not recorded which) from PBMCs. V is TRBV5-8 and J is TRBJ1-6. This sequence originates from a human donor in good health, serving as a control. CDR3 loop: CASSQEVS.